The 26 T cell receptor beta chains listed next were all sequenced from one sample in a study of technical replicates of blood from a few donors. Assay used: immunoSEQ multiplex PCR; TCRdb lists only in-frame clones, some missing. Of over 85,000 clones listed, 90% to 96% were seen once; the top ten hold about 0.34%. The sequencing input was T cells isolated from PBMCs. The source is a human donor in good health.

This chain links TRBV4-1 with TRBJ2-2, with TRBD2 as a possible D gene (5 bases). V lost 0 bases and J 7 bases, leaving 12 bases between the germline ends. This CDR3 spans 15 amino acids. The germline V gene has CDR1 MGHRA and CDR2 YSYEKL. CDR3 region: CASSQDRVRGGELFF. Written as DNA, the CDR3 is TGCGCCAGCAGCCAAGATCGGGTCCGGGGCGGGGAGCTGTTTTTT.

V usage is TRBV7-3 and J usage is TRBJ2-5, with 13 bases identical to TRBD2. CDR1 and CDR2 from the germline V gene are SGHTA and FQGTGA. The CDR3 contains 17 residues. Germline trimming cut 5 bases from V and 3 bases from J; bases unmatched to any gene: 9. The chain's CDR3 is CASSPFPGLAGKETQYF. The CDR3 bases are TGTGCCAGCAGCCCCTTTCCGGGACTAGCGGGAAAAGAGACCCAGTACTTC.

The chain is built from TRBV7-2 and TRBJ2-2; 10 nucleotides match TRBD2. Germline trimming cut 4 bases from V and 2 bases from J; bases unmatched to any gene: 4. The CDR3 totals 16 residues. Per germline, CDR1 SGHTA and CDR2 FQGNSA. CDR3 DNA: TGTGCCAGCAGCTCGGTAGCGGGAGGTAACACCGGGGAGCTGTTTTTT. This codes for CASSSVAGGNTGELFF. The variable domain in full, completed from reference TRBV7-2 and TRBJ2-2, reads GAGVSQSPSNKVTEKGKDVELRCDPISGHTALYWYRQSLGQGLEFLIYFQGNSAPDKSGLPSDRFSAERTGGSVSTLTIQRTQQEDSAVYLCASSSVAGGNTGELFFGEGSRLTVL.

This clone was observed a single time. V gene TRBV7-9 combines with J gene TRBJ2-1; maybe TRBD2 (6 bases). The CDR3 is made up of 14 amino acids. CDR1 SEHNR and CDR2 FQNEAQ come from the germline V gene (reference sequence). V was clipped by 4 bases and J by 7 bases, with 14 bases between them. CDR3 sequence: CASSYRDSINEQFF. DNA for the CDR3: TGTGCCAGCAGCTACCGGGACTCGATTAATGAGCAGTTCTTC.

For the CDR3, the DNA is TGCGCCAGCAGCCCCCTAGCGGGGAATGAGCAGTTCTTC. Amino acid sequence: CASSPLAGNEQFF. V and J are TRBV5-1 and TRBJ2-1; the match to TRBD2 covers 9 bases. Germline-derived CDR1 and CDR2 are SGHRS and YFSETQ. V gave up 4 bases and J gave up 7 bases; unmatched junction bases: 3. The CDR3 is made up of 13 amino acids.

The rearrangement joins TRBV7-2 to TRBJ2-5; a possible D gene is TRBD1 (5 bases). In germline, CDR1 is SGHTA, CDR2 FQGNSA. CDR3 size: 13 residues. V lost 0 bases, J lost 4 bases, and 6 bases lay in between. The CDR3 DNA reads TGTGCCAGCAGCTTAGCAAGGGGAGAGACCCAGTACTTC. It specifies CASSLARGETQYF.

The chain uses TRBV30 and TRBJ1-4; unclear D gene. Germline V gene lookup returns CDR1 GTSNPN and CDR2 SVGIG (reference sequence). This CDR3 comprises 14 residues. V was pared by 1 base and J by 4 bases, with 10 bases between. The CDR3 loop reads CAWSGYSLNEKLFF. The CDR3 coding sequence is TGTGCCTGGAGTGGGTACAGCCTTAATGAAAAACTGTTTTTT.

V usage is TRBV4-1 and J usage is TRBJ2-5; TRBD2 matches 10 bases. V was pared by 4 bases and J by 1 base, with 6 bases of the junction left unmatched. The CDR3 covers 16 residues. Germline V CDR1 and CDR2: MGHRA, YSYEKL. The CDR3 spells CASSPGTSERQETQYF. CDR3 DNA: TGCGCCAGCAGCCCTGGGACTAGCGAACGCCAAGAGACCCAGTACTTC.

The chain employs TRBV11-2 and TRBJ1-5; D not resolved. V was clipped by 2 bases and J by 5 bases, with 7 bases between them. Germline V gene lookup returns CDR1 SGHAT and CDR2 FQNNGV. The CDR3 totals 13 residues. CDR3 sequence (DNA): TGTGCCAGCAGCTTAAGCGGGGATCAGCCCCAGCATTTT. The encoded protein is CASSLSGDQPQHF.

J is TRBJ2-7 and V is TRBV5-4, with D possibly matching TRBD1 (6 bases). CDR1 and CDR2 from the germline V gene are SGHNT and YYREEE (reference sequence). V lost 1 base and J 7 bases, leaving 15 bases between the germline ends. This CDR3 spans 14 amino acids. This CDR3 is CASSLPGTREEQYF. DNA for the CDR3: TGTGCCAGCAGCTTGCCCGGGACACGGGAAGAGCAGTACTTC. Complete variable domain (other parts from reference TRBV5-4 and TRBJ2-7): ETGVTQSPTHLIKTRGQQVTLRCSSQSGHNTVSWYQQALGQGPQFIFQYYREEENGRGNFPPRFSGLQFPNYSSELNVNALELDDSALYLCASSLPGTREEQYFGPGTRLTVT.

The chain uses TRBV10-3 and TRBJ2-6, with 7 bases matching TRBD1. CDR3 length equals 14 residues. Germline trimming cut 6 bases from V and 2 bases from J; bases unmatched to any gene: 1. Germline CDR1 and CDR2: ENHRY and SYGVKD. CDR3 bases: TGTGCCATCAGCGACAGGGCTGGGGCCAACGTCCTGACTTTC. Translating gives CAISDRAGANVLTF.

The chain joins TRBV6-1 to TRBJ2-1, with 9 bases aligning to TRBD1. Germline-derived CDR1 and CDR2 are MNHNS and SASEGT. The CDR3 has 16 amino acids. With V trimmed by 0 bases and J by 2 bases, 2 bases remained unmatched. The CDR3 region has the DNA TGTGCCAGCAGTGAAGCCGGACAGGGGCCCTACAATGAGCAGTTCTTC. Protein: CASSEAGQGPYNEQFF.

This clone has a single count. The gene calls are TRBV13 and TRBJ1-2; D not resolved. Trimming stripped 1 base from V and 6 bases from J, with 9 bases between. CDR3 size: 13 residues. Germline CDR1 is PRHDT and CDR2 is FYEKMQ (reference sequence). CDR3: CASSLAGVDGYTF. The CDR3 DNA reads TGTGCCAGCAGCTTAGCTGGAGTCGATGGCTACACCTTC.

The J gene is TRBJ2-7, the V gene TRBV30; 8 bases are a match to TRBD2. The CDR3 sequence is 14 residues long. CDR1 GTSNPN and CDR2 SVGIG come from the germline V gene (reference sequence). CDR3 sequence (DNA): TGTGCGGCGATGGGAGGGACTAGAGTATACGAGCAGTACTTC. This codes for CAAMGGTRVYEQYF.

The rearrangement uses TRBV6-1 and TRBJ1-2, with a possible D match to TRBD1 (6 bases). The germline V and J ends were trimmed by 5 bases and 7 bases, with 14 bases remaining between them. Germline CDR1 and CDR2: MNHNS and SASEGT. The CDR3 length is 13 residues. CDR3 DNA sequence: TGTGCCAGCAGTTTGCAGGGGCCAGGTGGCTACACCTTC. Its protein is CASSLQGPGGYTF.

The chain is built from TRBV28 and TRBJ2-1; D is possibly TRBD1 (6 bases). Trimming stripped 11 bases from V and 5 bases from J, with 13 bases between. Germline V gene data show CDR1 as MDHEN and CDR2 as SYDVKM. The CDR3 runs to 12 residues. The CDR3 loop is CAGSGVDNEQFF. CDR3 DNA sequence: TGTGCCGGGTCAGGGGTGGACAATGAGCAGTTCTTC.

J is TRBJ2-7 and V is TRBV2, with D perhaps TRBD1 (7 bases). The germline V gene encodes CDR1 SNHLY and CDR2 FYNNEI. Trimming took off 7 bases at V and 0 bases at J, with 13 bases between the two ends. This CDR3 spans 14 amino acids. The CDR3 nucleotides read TGTGCCAGCAAGCAGGGGGGCTTCTCCTACGAGCAGTACTTC. Translating it yields CASKQGGFSYEQYF.

CDR3 coding DNA: TGCGCCAGCAGCTTGGACGGCTATGGCTACACCTTC. Protein product: CASSLDGYGYTF. The genes are TRBV5-1 and TRBJ1-2; D call uncertain. CDR3 length: 12 residues. V shed 0 bases and J shed 4 bases, with 4 bases lying between them. Per germline, CDR1 SGHRS and CDR2 YFSETQ.

The V and J genes are TRBV27 and TRBJ2-1; unclear D gene. The V gene's germline CDR1 is MNHEY and CDR2 SMNVEV (reference sequence). Trimming shortened V by 5 bases and J by 4 bases, and 18 bases separated the two germline ends. The CDR3 is made up of 16 amino acids. The CDR3 sequence is CASSVSPGPLYNEQFF. In DNA form, the CDR3 reads TGTGCCAGCAGTGTAAGTCCGGGTCCCCTTTACAATGAGCAGTTCTTC.

V is TRBV27 and J is TRBJ1-1, with D possibly matching TRBD1 (6 bases). The ends were cut back, 5 bases at V and 1 base at J, with 11 bases in the middle. Germline CDR1 reads MNHEY; CDR2 reads SMNVEV (reference sequence). The CDR3 spans 14 residues. The CDR3: CASSPGQRNTEAFF. As DNA, the CDR3 is TGTGCCAGCAGTCCCGGACAGAGGAACACTGAAGCTTTCTTT.

The V gene is TRBV5-1, the J gene TRBJ2-3; 14 nucleotides agree with TRBD2. The germline gives CDR1 SGHRS, CDR2 YFSETQ. CDR3 length equals 17 residues. Germline trimming cut 6 bases from V and 5 bases from J; bases unmatched to any gene: 11. The CDR3 coding sequence is TGCGCCAGCACCGATCCGACTAGCGGGAGGGTGTTAGATACGCAGTATTTT. Encoded protein: CASTDPTSGRVLDTQYF. Full variable domain (rest looked up from reference TRBV5-1 and TRBJ2-3): KAGVTQTPRYLIKTRGQQVTLSCSPISGHRSVSWYQQTPGQGLQFLFEYFSETQRNKGNFPGRFSGRQFSNSRSEMNVSTLELGDSALYLCASTDPTSGRVLDTQYFGPGTRLTVL.

This clone was seen a single time. The chain recombines TRBV30 with TRBJ1-5; D not certain. The CDR3 consists of 8 residues. Per germline, CDR1 GTSNPN and CDR2 SVGIG (reference sequence). The CDR3 region is CSLQPQHF. In nucleotides, the CDR3 is TGTTCCCTTCAGCCCCAGCATTTT.

The rearrangement joins TRBV28 to TRBJ2-5, with D perhaps TRBD2 (5 bases). Germline values: CDR1 MDHEN, CDR2 SYDVKM. Trimming removed 3 bases from V and 0 bases from J, with 8 bases in between. The CDR3 is 14 amino acids. The CDR3 nucleotides are TGTGCCAGCAGTTTGTCGGGAAACCAAGAGACCCAGTACTTC. Its protein product is CASSLSGNQETQYF.

The V call is TRBV14, the J call TRBJ2-1; 8 bases match TRBD2. CDR1 is SGHDN, CDR2 FVKESK, per germline. The CDR3 covers 15 residues. The junction had 8 bases not matched to a gene; V was cut back by 6 bases and J by 4 bases. The CDR3: CASRQSGSQYNEQFF. For the CDR3, the DNA is TGTGCCAGCAGACAGAGCGGGAGCCAGTACAATGAGCAGTTCTTC.

The genes are TRBV28 and TRBJ2-7, with TRBD1 matching over 7 bases. Germline CDR1 reads MDHEN; CDR2 reads SYDVKM. J lost 3 bases, V lost 8 bases, and 13 bases had no gene match. The CDR3 consists of 15 residues. In DNA, the CDR3 is TGTGCCAGCTGCCGATCCGGGACAGACAGCTACGAGCAGTACTTC. The encoded protein is CASCRSGTDSYEQYF.

The V gene is TRBV4-3, the J gene TRBJ2-7; D unresolved. V was cut by 4 bases and J by 5 bases, with 24 bases left in between. Germline values: CDR1 LGHNA, CDR2 YSLEER. This CDR3 contains 17 residues. CDR3 amino acids: CASSPRRGLGSPDEQYF. The CDR3 DNA is TGCGCCAGCAGCCCAAGACGTGGCCTGGGCTCCCCGGACGAGCAGTACTTC.